This T cell receptor beta chain came from a study of neoadjuvant nivolumab and ipilimumab in lung cancer. Only in-frame clones appear in the TCRdb table, and some are missing; sequencing was by immunoSEQ multiplex PCR. The sample carries 44,000 or so clones, roughly 91% recorded once. CDR3 length: 15 amino acids. Trimming removed 6 bases from V and 7 bases from J; junction bases left unmatched: 8. CDR1 is SEHNR, CDR2 FQNEAQ, per germline (reference sequence). V and J are TRBV7-9 and TRBJ1-4; 10 bases fit TRBD1. The clonotype was recovered from an adult with non-small cell lung cancer. Some clones in this sample may be carry-over from other donors' samples. Specimen: blood, collected before neoadjuvant nivolumab, alone or with ipilimumab. In nucleotides, the CDR3 is TGTGCCAGCAGACAGACAGGGGGCGAAAGTGAAAAACTGTTTTTT. This encodes CASRQTGGESEKLFF.